Listed below are T cell receptor beta chains from one sample, sequenced in a study of PD-L1 blockade in urothelial cancer. Measured with immunoSEQ multiplex PCR; TCRdb has only the in-frame clones, and not every one. The data contain 66,000 or so clones, roughly 86% of them singletons. The material was PBMCs, obtained around atezolizumab (anti-PD-L1) treatment. These receptor sequences come from a man aged 55 to 70 with urothelial cancer. Each CDR3 is given with its conserved first and last residue.

>TRBV7-9|TRBJ1-2|13
CASSLLQGNGYTF
>TRBV7-4|TRBJ2-7|16
CASNGLAGKSSPEQYF
>TRBV11-1|TRBJ2-2|16
CASSLRGLGGTGELFF
>TRBV30|TRBJ1-1|11
CAWSVEGGAFF
>TRBV18|TRBJ2-2|18
CASSPILSGQGNTGELFF
>TRBV9|TRBJ2-3|15
CASSLSGSVADTQYF
>TRBV19|TRBJ1-5|15
CASSAGRGSNQPQHF
>TRBV30|TRBJ2-7|14
CAWSVGTGSHEQYF
>TRBV2|TRBJ2-1|21
CASSNTIRLAGGGSSYNEQFF
>TRBV7-3|TRBJ2-3|15
CASRLGQSSTDTQYF
>TRBV30|TRBJ2-4|12
CAWSVRGNIQYF
>TRBV28|TRBJ2-7|17
CASSPGLAGKTGYEQYF
>TRBV6-1|TRBJ1-1|12
CASSELGTGAFF
>TRBV4-1|TRBJ2-3|15
CASSQSSGRTDTQYF
>TRBV18|TRBJ1-5|15
CASSPPVGEGQPQHF
>TRBV5-1|TRBJ2-7|13
CASSLEGVGEQYF
>TRBV4-2|TRBJ2-1|16
CASSQVSRGRTGEQFF
>TRBV7-8|TRBJ2-6|16
CASSSKNRVGANVLTF
>TRBV10-1|TRBJ2-7|15
CASSHTGQGAYEQYF
>TRBV11-2|TRBJ2-7|15
CASSSFRTGAYEQYF
>TRBV10-3|TRBJ2-7|13
CAISEQGAYEQYF
>TRBV28|TRBJ1-2|14
CASSFSGVTVWDTF
>TRBV5-6|TRBJ2-5|14
CASSLVRRGKTQYF
>TRBV5-1|TRBJ1-1|16
CASSWAQGRPATEAFF
>TRBV5-1|TRBJ2-7|14
CASRGGGGAYEQYF
>TRBV5-1|TRBJ2-7|15
CASSLAGDNPYEQYF
>TRBV10-3|TRBJ1-1|13
CAISEWQGIEAFF
>TRBV19|TRBJ2-1|15
CASRRGTPPFNEQFF
>TRBV7-6|TRBJ1-3|15
CASSFMGGSGNTIYF
>TRBV9|TRBJ2-7|14
CASSARGGVDEQYF
>TRBV6-5|TRBJ1-2|15
CASRLWTETNYGYTF
>TRBV6-6|TRBJ2-7|12
CASSGPAGEQYF
>TRBV6-1|TRBJ2-7|13
CASFDSGWWEQYF
>TRBV5-8|TRBJ1-2|13
CASSLRSGRGYTF
>TRBV19|TRBJ1-5|14
CASSTTGGSQPQHF
>TRBV7-3|TRBJ2-3|14
CASSPSGGTDTQYF
>TRBV18|TRBJ1-6|16
CASSPRARESGSPLHF
>TRBV7-3|TRBJ2-5|15
CASSPGGGKRETQYF
>TRBV7-7|TRBJ1-2|15
CASSLSSGAGYGYTF
>TRBV7-9|TRBJ2-7|14
CASSLGGDPYEQYF
>TRBV10-3|TRBJ2-7|14
CAIWTGRGLYEQYF
>TRBV28|TRBJ2-5|15
CASSQASGAQETQYF
>TRBV7-6|TRBJ1-1|16
CASSLEGGSMNTEAFF
>TRBV9|TRBJ2-7|17
CASSSPRVLADSYEQYF
>TRBV27|TRBJ2-3|15
CASHPRGPSTDTQYF
>TRBV6-1|TRBJ2-7|13
CASNRGRTYEQYF
>TRBV4-2|TRBJ1-5|17
CASSPNWVGGRSQPQHF
>TRBV4-1|TRBJ2-7|18
CASSQGGLAGGSLYEQYF
>TRBV5-1|TRBJ2-3|14
CASSVRGETDTQYF
>TRBV30|TRBJ2-5|10
CAQGQETQYF
>TRBV5-6|TRBJ2-3|14
CASTPGRGHGTQYF